A selection of T cell receptor beta chains follows, all from one sample in a study of T cell repertoires in cytomegalovirus infection. Their cognate antigens are unknown. A single record per CDR3 protein comes from TCRdb applying MiXCR to the reads. The sample contains 680,000 or so distinct CDR3 sequences, around 32% of which appear only once. Sample: cultured PBMCs, taken from culture after CMV antigen stimulation. These receptors all stem from a human donor in good health (CMV status not recorded). Some clones in this sample may be carry-over from other donors' samples. CDR3s include the opening cysteine and the closing phenylalanine or tryptophan. The D gene is left open where the match is weak. Size tells how often a clone was seen (once, few, many) or the class of an expanded clone, and some rows leave it out.

>.|TRBV2|.|TRBJ1-3
CASDGGSGNTIYF
TGTGCCAGCGACGGAGGCTCTGGAAACACCATATATTTT
>.|TRBV9|.|TRBJ2-1
CASSVFGGAVYNEQFF
TGTGCCAGCAGCGTTTTTGGGGGGGCAGTTTACAATGAGCAGTTCTTC
>few|TRBV5-5|.|TRBJ2-1
CASSLDVWYTEQFF
TGTGCCAGCAGCTTGGACGTCTGGTACACTGAGCAGTTCTTC
>few|TRBV7-2|.|TRBJ2-5
CASSFYGRKWEETQYF
TGTGCCAGCAGCTTCTATGGGCGCAAATGGGAAGAGACCCAGTACTTC
>many|TRBV7-2|.|TRBJ1-5
CASSLTDYQPQHF
TGTGCCAGCAGCCTAACAGATTATCAGCCCCAGCATTTT
>.|TRBV7-6|.|TRBJ1-5
CASSPGSGNNQPQHF
TGTGCCAGCAGCCCCGGGAGTGGGAACAATCAGCCCCAGCATTTT
>.|TRBV7-2|.|TRBJ1-4
CASSSRRGGLFF
TGTGCCAGCAGCTCGCGGCGAGGCGGACTGTTTTTT
>.|TRBV20-1|.|TRBJ1-3
CSARSDGNTIYF
TGCAGTGCTAGGTCTGATGGAAACACCATATATTTT
>many|TRBV7-9|.|TRBJ1-3
CASSPTAGGGNTIYF
TGTGCCAGCAGCCCGACAGCTGGGGGTGGAAACACCATATATTTT
>.|TRBV23-1|TRBD2|TRBJ2-5
CASSQSAGGPETQYF
TGCGCCAGCAGTCAATCGGCGGGAGGGCCAGAGACCCAGTACTTC
>few|TRBV2|TRBD1|TRBJ1-2
CASRQGGYYGYTF
TGTGCCAGTCGACAGGGGGGTTACTATGGCTACACCTTC
>.|TRBV4-1|TRBD2|TRBJ2-1
CASSQSPGAGDYYNEQFF
TGCGCCAGCAGCCAATCGCCAGGAGCGGGAGATTACTACAATGAGCAGTTCTTC
>.|TRBV20-1|.|TRBJ1-1
CSARVGTSNTEAFF
TGCAGTGCTAGAGTTGGGACCTCGAACACTGAAGCTTTCTTT